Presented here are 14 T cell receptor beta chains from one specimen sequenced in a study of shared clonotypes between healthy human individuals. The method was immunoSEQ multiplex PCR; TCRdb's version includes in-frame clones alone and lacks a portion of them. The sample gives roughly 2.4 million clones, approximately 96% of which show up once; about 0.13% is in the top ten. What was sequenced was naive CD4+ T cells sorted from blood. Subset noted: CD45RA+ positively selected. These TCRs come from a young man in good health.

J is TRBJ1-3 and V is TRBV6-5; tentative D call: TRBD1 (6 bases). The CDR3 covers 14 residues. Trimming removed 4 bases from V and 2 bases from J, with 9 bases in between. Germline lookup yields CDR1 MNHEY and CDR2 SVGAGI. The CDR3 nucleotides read TGTGCCAGCAGTTCAACAGGGACTGGAAACACCATATATTTT. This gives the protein CASSSTGTGNTIYF.

The CDR3 loop is CASSSFRDSQRYGYTF. Written as DNA, the CDR3 is TGTGCCAGCAGCTCCTTCCGGGACTCCCAACGCTATGGCTACACCTTC. The chain has TRBV7-9 and TRBJ1-2; TRBD1 might be the D (5 bases). CDR1 is SEHNR, CDR2 FQNEAQ, per germline (reference sequence). V was clipped by 4 bases and J by 4 bases, with 19 bases between them. The CDR3 is 16 amino acids.

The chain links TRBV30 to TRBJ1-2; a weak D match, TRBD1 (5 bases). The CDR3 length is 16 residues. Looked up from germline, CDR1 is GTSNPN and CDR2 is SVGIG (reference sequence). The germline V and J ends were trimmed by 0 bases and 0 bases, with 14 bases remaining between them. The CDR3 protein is CAWSVLGGVPNYGYTF. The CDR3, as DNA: TGTGCCTGGAGTGTACTGGGGGGGGTACCTAACTATGGCTACACCTTC. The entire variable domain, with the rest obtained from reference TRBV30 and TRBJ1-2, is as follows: SQTIHQWPATLVQPVGSPLSLECTVEGTSNPNLYWYRQAAGRGLQLLFYSVGIGQISSEVPQNLSASRPQDRQFILSSKKLLLSDSGFYLCAWSVLGGVPNYGYTFGSGTRLTVV.

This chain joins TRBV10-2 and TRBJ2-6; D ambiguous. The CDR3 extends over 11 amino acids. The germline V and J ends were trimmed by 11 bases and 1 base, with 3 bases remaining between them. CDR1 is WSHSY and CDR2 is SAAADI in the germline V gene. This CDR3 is CACSGANVLTF. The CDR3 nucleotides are TGCGCCTGTTCTGGGGCCAACGTCCTGACTTTC.

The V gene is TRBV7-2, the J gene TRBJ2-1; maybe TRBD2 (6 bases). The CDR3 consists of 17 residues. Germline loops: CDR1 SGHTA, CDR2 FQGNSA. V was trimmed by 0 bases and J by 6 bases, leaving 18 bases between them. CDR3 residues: CASSLATVPGAGNEQFF. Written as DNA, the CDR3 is TGTGCCAGCAGCTTAGCAACCGTCCCGGGAGCTGGCAATGAGCAGTTCTTC.

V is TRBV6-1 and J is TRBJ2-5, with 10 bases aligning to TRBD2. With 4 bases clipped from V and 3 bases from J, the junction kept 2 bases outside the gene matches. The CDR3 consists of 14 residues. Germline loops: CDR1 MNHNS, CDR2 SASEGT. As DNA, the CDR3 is TGTGCCAGCAGTGGTGGACTAGCGGAAGAGACCCAGTACTTC. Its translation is CASSGGLAEETQYF.

The CDR3 sequence is CASSSNPGVTEAFF. The DNA for the CDR3 is TGTGCCAGCAGTTCGAATCCGGGTGTCACTGAAGCTTTCTTT. The chain joins TRBV7-3 to TRBJ1-1, with D uncertain. The CDR3 loop spans 14 amino acids. Between the trimmed V and J ends, which lost 6 bases and 4 bases, there was a span of 15 bases. CDR1 is SGHTA, CDR2 FQGTGA, per germline.

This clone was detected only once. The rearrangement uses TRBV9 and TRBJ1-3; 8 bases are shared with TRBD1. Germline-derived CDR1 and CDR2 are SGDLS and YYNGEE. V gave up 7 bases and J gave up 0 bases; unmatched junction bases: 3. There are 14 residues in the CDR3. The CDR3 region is CASRGQASGNTIYF. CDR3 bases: TGTGCCAGCCGGGGACAGGCCTCTGGAAACACCATATATTTT.

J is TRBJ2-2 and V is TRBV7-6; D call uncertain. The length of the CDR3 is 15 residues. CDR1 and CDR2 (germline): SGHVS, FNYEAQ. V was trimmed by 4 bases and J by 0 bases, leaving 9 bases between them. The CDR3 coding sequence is TGTGCCAGCAGCTCCAGGCGAACGAACACCGGGGAGCTGTTTTTT. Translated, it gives CASSSRRTNTGELFF.

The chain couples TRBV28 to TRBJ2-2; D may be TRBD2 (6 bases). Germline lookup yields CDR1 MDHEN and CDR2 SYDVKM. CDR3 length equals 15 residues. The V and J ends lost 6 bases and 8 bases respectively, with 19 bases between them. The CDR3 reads CASRWPTSSHGELFF. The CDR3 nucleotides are TGTGCCAGCAGATGGCCGACTAGTTCGCATGGGGAGCTGTTTTTT.

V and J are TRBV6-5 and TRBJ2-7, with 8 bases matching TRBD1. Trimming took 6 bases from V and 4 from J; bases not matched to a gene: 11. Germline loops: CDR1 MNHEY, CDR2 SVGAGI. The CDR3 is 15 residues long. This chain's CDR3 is CASSPYQGASYEQYF. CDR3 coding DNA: TGTGCCAGCAGCCCCTACCAGGGGGCTTCATACGAGCAGTACTTC.

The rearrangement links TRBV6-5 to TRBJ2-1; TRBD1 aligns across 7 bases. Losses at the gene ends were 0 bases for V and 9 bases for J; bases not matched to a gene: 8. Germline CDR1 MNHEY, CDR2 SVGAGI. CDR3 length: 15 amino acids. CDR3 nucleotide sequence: TGTGCCAGCAGTTACTCGACGTCACAGGGGAGTGAGCAGTTCTTC. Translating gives CASSYSTSQGSEQFF.

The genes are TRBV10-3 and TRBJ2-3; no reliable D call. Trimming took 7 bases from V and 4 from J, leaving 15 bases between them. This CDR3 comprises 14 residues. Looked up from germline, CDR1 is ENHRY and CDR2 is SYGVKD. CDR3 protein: CAITTDLGADTQYF. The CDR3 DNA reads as TGTGCCATCACCACGGACCTTGGGGCAGATACGCAGTATTTT.

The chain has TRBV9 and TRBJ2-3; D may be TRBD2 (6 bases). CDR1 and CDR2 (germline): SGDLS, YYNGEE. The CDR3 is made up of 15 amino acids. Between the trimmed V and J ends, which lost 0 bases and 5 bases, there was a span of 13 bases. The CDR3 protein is CASSVDVGSGDTQYF. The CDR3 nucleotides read TGTGCCAGCAGCGTAGACGTCGGGAGTGGAGATACGCAGTATTTT.